The 16 T cell receptor beta chains in this list originate from one sample, sequenced in a study of cytomegalovirus exposure and HLA in healthy donors. PCR amplification relied on 60 Vbeta primers (plus 13 Jbeta primers). Using immunoSEQ multiplex PCR, the repertoire was profiled, and TCRdb retains in-frame clones only, with some absent. The sample holds some 57,000 clones, around 92% seen once. Sequencing was done on a sample of PBMCs. All receptors derive from a man aged 30 to 39 in good health and CMV-seropositive.

The chain couples TRBV28 to TRBJ2-3; D may be TRBD1 (5 bases). Germline lookup yields CDR1 MDHEN and CDR2 SYDVKM. This CDR3 has 17 amino acids. Trimming took 5 bases from V and 2 from J, leaving 20 bases between them. CDR3 protein: CASSTPLGVWVTDTQYF. DNA of the CDR3: TGTGCCAGCAGTACGCCCCTAGGGGTGTGGGTCACAGATACGCAGTATTTT. Together with reference TRBV28 and TRBJ2-3, the CDR3 gives the full variable domain: DVKVTQSSRYLVKRTGEKVFLECVQDMDHENMFWYRQDPGLGLRLIYFSYDVKMKEKGDIPEGYSVSREKKERFSLILESASTNQTSMYLCASSTPLGVWVTDTQYFGPGTRLTVL.

The genes are TRBV28 and TRBJ1-1; 7 bases align to TRBD1. CDR3 length: 16 amino acids. Germline lookup yields CDR1 MDHEN and CDR2 SYDVKM. V lost 8 bases to trimming and J lost 5 bases; unmatched junction nucleotides: 17. CDR3 residues: CASSLRGPSSGTEAFF. Here the CDR3 DNA reads TGTGCCAGCTCCCTAAGGGGGCCGAGTAGTGGGACTGAAGCTTTCTTT.

The chain has TRBV6-1 and TRBJ1-1, with no clear D. V was pared by 6 bases and J by 0 bases, with 11 bases between. Germline V CDR1 and CDR2: MNHNS, SASEGT. The CDR3 spans 14 residues. The CDR3 loop reads CASRLSSLNTEAFF. Here the CDR3 DNA reads TGTGCCAGCAGGCTATCTTCATTGAACACTGAAGCTTTCTTT.

The genes are TRBV5-1 and TRBJ2-1, with D hard to call. Germline CDR1 and CDR2: SGHRS and YFSETQ. Trimming stripped 2 bases from V and 5 bases from J, with 8 bases between. This CDR3 has 13 amino acids. CDR3 DNA sequence: TGCGCCAGCAGCTTTAGTCGAGACAATGAGCAGTTCTTC. Translation gives CASSFSRDNEQFF. Using reference TRBV5-1 and TRBJ2-1 for the parts outside the CDR3, the full variable domain is KAGVTQTPRYLIKTRGQQVTLSCSPISGHRSVSWYQQTPGQGLQFLFEYFSETQRNKGNFPGRFSGRQFSNSRSEMNVSTLELGDSALYLCASSFSRDNEQFFGPGTRLTVL.

The rearrangement joins TRBV9 to TRBJ2-1; 11 bases match TRBD2. The CDR3 has 16 residues. Germline CDR1 SGDLS, CDR2 YYNGEE. Trimming took 0 bases from V and 4 from J; bases not matched to a gene: 3. DNA for the CDR3: TGTGCCAGCAGCGTAGAGGGACTAGCGGTATACAATGAGCAGTTCTTC. Protein product: CASSVEGLAVYNEQFF.

The J gene is TRBJ1-2, the V gene TRBV7-2; TRBD1 is a possible D gene (5 bases). Germline values: CDR1 SGHTA, CDR2 FQGNSA. The CDR3 runs 12 residues. V was cut by 4 bases and J by 7 bases, with 10 bases left in between. CDR3 amino acids: CASSSLGGGYTF. The CDR3 coding sequence is TGTGCCAGCAGCTCGCTGGGGGGTGGCTACACCTTC. Full variable domain (missing parts from reference TRBV7-2 and TRBJ1-2): GAGVSQSPSNKVTEKGKDVELRCDPISGHTALYWYRQSLGQGLEFLIYFQGNSAPDKSGLPSDRFSAERTGGSVSTLTIQRTQQEDSAVYLCASSSLGGGYTFGSGTRLTVV.

The CDR3, as DNA: TGTGCCTCTCGAGGCAGCATTTTGAATGAGCAGTTCTTC. Its protein product is CASRGSILNEQFF. The V and J genes are TRBV5-4 and TRBJ2-1; D remains unclear. The CDR3 totals 13 residues. Germline loops: CDR1 SGHNT, CDR2 YYREEE (reference sequence). V lost 10 bases and J lost 7, with 18 bases in between.

The chain carries TRBV30 and TRBJ2-5, with 10 positions matching TRBD1. The germline V gene has CDR1 GTSNPN and CDR2 SVGIG (reference sequence). This CDR3 comprises 14 residues. The V and J ends lost 1 base and 4 bases, in that order; junction bases with no gene match: 3. CDR3 sequence: CAWSGQGAGETQYF. Here the CDR3 DNA reads TGTGCCTGGAGTGGACAGGGGGCTGGAGAGACCCAGTACTTC.

The chain employs TRBV27 and TRBJ2-1; 10 nucleotides match TRBD2. Losses at the gene ends were 5 bases for V and 4 bases for J; bases not matched to a gene: 8. CDR3 length equals 16 residues. In germline, CDR1 is MNHEY, CDR2 SMNVEV (reference sequence). The CDR3 coding sequence is TGTGCCAGCAGTCGCTACAGCGGGAGGGGGTACAATGAGCAGTTCTTC. It encodes CASSRYSGRGYNEQFF.

The chain couples TRBV15 to TRBJ1-5; the match to TRBD1 covers 9 bases. This CDR3 region has 15 residues. Looked up from germline, CDR1 is LNHNV and CDR2 is YYDKDF (reference sequence). V trimming: 8 bases; J trimming: 5 bases; junction bases outside the gene matches: 10. For the CDR3, the DNA is TGTGCCACCTCTGAGGGACAGGGTTTTCATCAGCCCCAGCATTTT. This gives the protein CATSEGQGFHQPQHF.

The V and J genes are TRBV29-1 and TRBJ1-1; no definite D call. The germline V gene has CDR1 SQVTM and CDR2 ANQGSEA. The CDR3 contains 15 residues. Trimming pared 5 bases from V and 5 bases from J, leaving 21 bases between. CDR3 sequence (DNA): TGCAGCGTTAATCGGTTTGGAGGAAGTGGGACTGAAGCTTTCTTT. Its protein product is CSVNRFGGSGTEAFF.

This clone was found once. The chain recombines TRBV6-1 with TRBJ1-2; no clear D. Trimming took 0 bases from V and 4 from J, leaving 9 bases between them. CDR1 is MNHNS and CDR2 is SASEGT in the germline V gene. CDR3 length equals 14 residues. The CDR3: CASSEALQSYGYTF. Here the CDR3 DNA reads TGTGCCAGCAGTGAAGCGCTTCAGTCCTATGGCTACACCTTC.

This clone came up once. The chain recombines TRBV11-2 with TRBJ1-1, with D perhaps matching TRBD1 (6 bases). The germline gives CDR1 SGHAT, CDR2 FQNNGV. Trimming shortened V by 1 base and J by 1 base, and 13 bases separated the two germline ends. The CDR3 spans 16 residues. CDR3 DNA sequence: TGTGCCAGCAGCTTAGTAGGGACACCAGGGAACACTGAAGCTTTCTTT. The encoded protein is CASSLVGTPGNTEAFF.

This rearrangement joins TRBV5-1 to TRBJ2-7; 8 nucleotides align to TRBD1. Germline lookup yields CDR1 SGHRS and CDR2 YFSETQ. The CDR3 spans 14 residues. Trimming took 3 bases from V and 1 from J; bases not matched to a gene: 3. The CDR3 coding sequence is TGCGCCAGCAGCTCCCGGGACAGGTCCTACGAGCAGTACTTC. Protein product: CASSSRDRSYEQYF.

This chain connects TRBV28 to TRBJ1-4; D is possibly TRBD1 (5 bases). Trimming removed 6 bases from V and 8 bases from J, with 10 bases in between. Germline V lookup: CDR1 MDHEN, CDR2 SYDVKM. This CDR3 region has 12 residues. CDR3 sequence reads: CASSGTPEKLFF. CDR3 in DNA: TGTGCCAGCAGCGGGACTCCGGAAAAACTGTTTTTT.

The chain links TRBV19 to TRBJ2-1; 9 bases align to TRBD2. Germline V CDR1 and CDR2: LNHDA, SQIVND (reference sequence). There are 15 residues in the CDR3. Trimming at V came to 5 bases and at J to 4 bases, leaving 6 bases not matched to a gene. In DNA, the CDR3 is TGTGCCAGTAGTGACGCTAGCGGGATATACAATGAGCAGTTCTTC. Its protein is CASSDASGIYNEQFF.